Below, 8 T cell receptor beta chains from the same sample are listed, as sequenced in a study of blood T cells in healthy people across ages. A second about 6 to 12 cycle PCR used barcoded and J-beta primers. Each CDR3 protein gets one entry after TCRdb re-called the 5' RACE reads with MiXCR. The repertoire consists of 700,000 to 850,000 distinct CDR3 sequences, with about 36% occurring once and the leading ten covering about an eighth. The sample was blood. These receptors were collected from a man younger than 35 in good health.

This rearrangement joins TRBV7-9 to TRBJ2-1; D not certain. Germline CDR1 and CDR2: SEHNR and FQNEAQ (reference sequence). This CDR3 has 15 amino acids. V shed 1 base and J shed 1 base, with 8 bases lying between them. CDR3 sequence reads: CASSLVLGSYNEQFF. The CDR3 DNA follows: TGTGCCAGCAGCTTAGTTCTCGGGTCCTACAATGAGCAGTTCTTC.

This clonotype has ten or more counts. The CDR3 sequence is CASSLESEQYF. CDR3 DNA sequence: TGTGCCAGCAGCTTAGAAAGCGAGCAGTACTTC. The J gene is TRBJ2-7, the V gene TRBV7-2; D is uncertain. This CDR3 spans 11 amino acids. Trimming left V 1 base short and J 6 bases short, with 4 bases between. Germline-derived CDR1 and CDR2 are SGHTA and FQGNSA.

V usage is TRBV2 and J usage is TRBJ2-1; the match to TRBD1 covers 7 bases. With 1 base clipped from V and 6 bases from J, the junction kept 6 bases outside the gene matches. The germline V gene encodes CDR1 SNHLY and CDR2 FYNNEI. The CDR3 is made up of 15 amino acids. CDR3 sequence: CASSEEGAATNEQFF. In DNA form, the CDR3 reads TGTGCCAGCAGTGAAGAGGGGGCGGCAACCAATGAGCAGTTCTTC. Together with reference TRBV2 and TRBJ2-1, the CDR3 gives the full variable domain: EPEVTQTPSHQVTQMGQEVILRCVPISNHLYFYWYRQILGQKVEFLVSFYNNEISEKSEIFDDQFSVERPDGSNFTLKIRSTKLEDSAMYFCASSEEGAATNEQFFGPGTRLTVL.

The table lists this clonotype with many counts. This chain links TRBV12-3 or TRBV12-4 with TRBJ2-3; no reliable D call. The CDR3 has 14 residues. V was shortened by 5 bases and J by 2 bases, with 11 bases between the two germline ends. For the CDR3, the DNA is TGTGCCAGCAGTCGCGTACGGATCACAGATACGCAGTATTTT. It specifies CASSRVRITDTQYF.

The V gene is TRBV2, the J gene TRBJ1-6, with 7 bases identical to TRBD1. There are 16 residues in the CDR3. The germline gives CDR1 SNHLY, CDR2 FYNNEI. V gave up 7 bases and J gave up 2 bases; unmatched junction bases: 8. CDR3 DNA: TGTGCCAGCATCTCAAGGACAGGACCCTATAATTCACCCCTCCACTTT. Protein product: CASISRTGPYNSPLHF.

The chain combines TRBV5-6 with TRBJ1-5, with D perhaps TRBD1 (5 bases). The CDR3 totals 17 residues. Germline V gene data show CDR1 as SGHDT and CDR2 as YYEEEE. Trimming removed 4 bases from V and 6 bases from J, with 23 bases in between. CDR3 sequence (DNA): TGTGCCAGCAGCCGCGCGGGACTGAGAGACTTAAGTCAGCCCCAGCATTTT. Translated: CASSRAGLRDLSQPQHF. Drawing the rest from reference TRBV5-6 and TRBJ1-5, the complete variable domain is DAGVTQSPTHLIKTRGQQVTLRCSPKSGHDTVSWYQQALGQGPQFIFQYYEEEERQRGNFPDRFSGHQFPNYSSELNVNALLLGDSALYLCASSRAGLRDLSQPQHFGDGTRLSIL.

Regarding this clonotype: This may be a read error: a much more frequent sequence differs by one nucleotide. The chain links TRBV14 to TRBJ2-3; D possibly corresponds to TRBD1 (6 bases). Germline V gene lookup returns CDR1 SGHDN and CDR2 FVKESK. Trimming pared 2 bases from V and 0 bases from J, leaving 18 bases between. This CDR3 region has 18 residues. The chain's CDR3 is CASSQSFGGWFSTDTQYF. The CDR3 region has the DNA TGTGCCAGCAGCCAATCCTTTGGGGGCTGGTTCAGCACAGATACGCAGTATTTT.

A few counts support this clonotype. The CDR3, as DNA: TGTGCCAGCAGTAAAAACAGGGGAGTGGGGATCTATGGCTACACCTTC. This translates into CASSKNRGVGIYGYTF. The rearrangement uses TRBV12-3 or TRBV12-4 and TRBJ1-2; TRBD1 matches at 7 bases. V was pared by 5 bases and J by 4 bases, with 13 bases of the junction left unmatched. The CDR3 consists of 16 residues.